The 8 T cell receptor beta chains given below trace back to one sample, sequenced in a study of shared clonotypes between healthy human individuals. Generated by immunoSEQ multiplex PCR, the TCRdb table keeps only in-frame clones and is missing some. The sample has more than 2,000,000 clones, over 85% seen once; the top ten hold approximately 0.4%. Sequenced: naive CD4+ T cells from PBMCs. The subset here: CD45RA+ positively selected. The receptors originated from a man aged 18 to 29 in good health. Some clones in this sample may be carry-over from other donors' samples.

V is TRBV28 and J is TRBJ1-1; D uncertain. The CDR3 is made up of 15 amino acids. The germline CDR1 and CDR2 sequences are MDHEN and SYDVKM. V gave up 5 bases and J gave up 1 base, with 14 bases separating them. The CDR3 loop reads CASSTRQVGNTEAFF. CDR3 DNA sequence: TGTGCCAGCAGTACCAGGCAGGTCGGGAACACTGAAGCTTTCTTT. The full variable domain, completed using reference TRBV28 and TRBJ1-1, is DVKVTQSSRYLVKRTGEKVFLECVQDMDHENMFWYRQDPGLGLRLIYFSYDVKMKEKGDIPEGYSVSREKKERFSLILESASTNQTSMYLCASSTRQVGNTEAFFGQGTRLTVV.

In nucleotides, the CDR3 is TGTGCCAGTACCTTCTTGGGGGGAACGGGTCAGCCCCAGCATTTT. This translates into CASTFLGGTGQPQHF. The chain is built from TRBV19 and TRBJ1-5, with D possibly matching TRBD1 (5 bases). Trimming pared 7 bases from V and 6 bases from J, leaving 19 bases between. The CDR3 loop spans 15 amino acids. Germline lookup yields CDR1 LNHDA and CDR2 SQIVND (reference sequence).

The rearrangement uses TRBV2 and TRBJ2-3; 8 nucleotides agree with TRBD1. Germline CDR1 SNHLY, CDR2 FYNNEI. J lost 3 bases, V lost 4 bases, and 6 bases had no gene match. CDR3 size: 15 residues. CDR3: CASSGQGSRTDTQYF. CDR3 nucleotide sequence: TGTGCCAGCAGTGGACAGGGGTCGAGGACAGATACGCAGTATTTT.

The chain uses TRBV28 and TRBJ1-2; D gene ambiguous. Trimming stripped 2 bases from V and 8 bases from J, with 6 bases between. This CDR3 is 11 amino acids long. The V gene's germline CDR1 is MDHEN and CDR2 SYDVKM. The CDR3, as DNA: TGTGCCAGCAGTTTAAGTTGGGGCTACACCTTC. It specifies CASSLSWGYTF.

The chain joins TRBV10-3 to TRBJ1-1; 8 bases match TRBD1. This CDR3 is 14 amino acids long. J was trimmed by 5 bases and V by 4 bases; bases with no gene match: 6. Germline V gene data show CDR1 as ENHRY and CDR2 as SYGVKD. The CDR3 coding sequence is TGTGCCATCAGTGCTACAGGGGGGATTACTGAAGCTTTCTTT. Translated: CAISATGGITEAFF.

This chain uses TRBV28 with TRBJ1-5; weak D call: TRBD1 (5 bases). Looked up from germline, CDR1 is MDHEN and CDR2 is SYDVKM. The CDR3 runs to 14 residues. The V end was cut by 10 bases, the J end by 7 bases, with 20 bases between. The CDR3 DNA sequence: TGTGCCACCCCCGGCACAGGTCGGGGCCAGCCCCAGCATTTT. Its protein is CATPGTGRGQPQHF. Filled out from reference TRBV28 and TRBJ1-5, the complete variable domain reads DVKVTQSSRYLVKRTGEKVFLECVQDMDHENMFWYRQDPGLGLRLIYFSYDVKMKEKGDIPEGYSVSREKKERFSLILESASTNQTSMYLCATPGTGRGQPQHFGDGTRLSIL.

The chain has TRBV27 and TRBJ2-7; 12 bases match TRBD2. The V segment lost 3 bases and the J segment 6 bases; nucleotides outside the gene matches: 15. CDR3 length: 18 residues. Germline V gene sequence: CDR1 MNHEY, CDR2 SMNVEV (reference sequence). The CDR3 loop reads CASSFDSSGRAHFGEQYF. CDR3 nucleotide sequence: TGTGCCAGCAGTTTTGATTCTAGCGGGAGGGCCCACTTTGGCGAGCAGTACTTC.

This chain links TRBV28 with TRBJ2-2; no firm D call. This CDR3 has 16 amino acids. The germline gives CDR1 MDHEN, CDR2 SYDVKM. Trimming pared 1 base from V and 2 bases from J, leaving 11 bases between. CDR3 amino acids: CASSLLSRENTGELFF. The CDR3 DNA follows: TGTGCCAGCAGTTTATTGAGCAGAGAAAACACCGGGGAGCTGTTTTTT.